This entry concerns a single T cell receptor beta chain. Its cognate antigen is unknown. The record originates from a study of Ad26.COV2.S vaccination and SARS-CoV-2 variants. As for the study in general: Donor was assigned to the Ad26.COV2.S arm of trial COV1001. Ad26.COV2.S, an intramuscular injection, was given once or twice 56 days apart. Study-level results: Measures of TCR breadth and depth may have fallen short of total T cell responses.

The method was immunoSEQ multiplex PCR; TCRdb's version includes in-frame clones alone and lacks a portion of them. The table lists roughly 270,000 clones, about 90% of them singletons. The CDR3 loop spans 15 amino acids. Germline V gene data show CDR1 as GTSNPN and CDR2 as SVGIG (reference sequence). J was trimmed by 2 bases and V by 6 bases; bases with no gene match: 11. Treatment of the sample: around 19 received Ad26.COV2.S at low or high dose, single or two shots; five or six received placebo; per-sample allocation not given. Day 63 after the first injection of vaccine or placebo was the sampling time. A Boston adult aged 18-55 years was the donor.

The gene calls are TRBV30 and TRBJ2-7; 9 bases fit TRBD1. Sequencing was performed on peripheral blood, taken in a trial of Ad26.COV2.S vaccine versus placebo. The receptor's source is a person aged 18-60 years who received the Ad26.COV2.S COVID-19 vaccine or a placebo. The CDR3 DNA follows: TGTGCCTGCCGGAACCGGGACAGGGACCCCTACGAGCAGTACTTC. Encoded protein: CACRNRDRDPYEQYF.